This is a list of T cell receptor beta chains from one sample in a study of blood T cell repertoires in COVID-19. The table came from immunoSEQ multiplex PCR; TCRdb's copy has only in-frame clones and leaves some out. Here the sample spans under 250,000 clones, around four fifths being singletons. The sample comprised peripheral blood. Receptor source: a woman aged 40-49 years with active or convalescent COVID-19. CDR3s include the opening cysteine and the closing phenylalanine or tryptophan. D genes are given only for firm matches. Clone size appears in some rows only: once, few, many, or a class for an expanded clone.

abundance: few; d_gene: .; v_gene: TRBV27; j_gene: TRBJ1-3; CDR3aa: CASRALSGNTIYF; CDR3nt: TGTGCCAGCAGGGCTCTCTCTGGAAACACCATATATTTT
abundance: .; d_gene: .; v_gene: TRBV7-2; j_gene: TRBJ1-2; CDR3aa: CASSLAEANGYTF; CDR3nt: TGTGCCAGCAGCTTAGCTGAGGCTAATGGCTACACCTTC
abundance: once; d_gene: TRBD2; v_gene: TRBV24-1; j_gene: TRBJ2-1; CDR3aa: CATSDPAGTSGRDNEQFF; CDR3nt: TGTGCCACCAGTGATCCCGCCGGGACTAGCGGGAGGGACAATGAGCAGTTCTTC
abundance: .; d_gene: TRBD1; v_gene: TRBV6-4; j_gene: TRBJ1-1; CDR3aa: CASSRGTGDPTEAFF; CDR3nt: TGTGCCAGCAGCCGAGGGACAGGGGATCCTACTGAAGCTTTCTTT
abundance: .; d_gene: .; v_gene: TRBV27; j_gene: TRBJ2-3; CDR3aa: CASSLGLGLHTDTQYF; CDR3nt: TGTGCCAGCAGTTTAGGTCTGGGGCTGCACACAGATACGCAGTATTTT
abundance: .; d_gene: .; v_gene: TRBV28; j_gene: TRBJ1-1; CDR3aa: CASSPHILEAFF; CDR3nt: TGTGCCAGCAGCCCTCACATCTTGGAAGCTTTCTTT
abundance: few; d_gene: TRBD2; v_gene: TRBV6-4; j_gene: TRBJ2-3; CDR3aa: CASSDSTSGGADTQYF; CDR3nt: TGTGCCAGCAGTGACTCGACTAGCGGGGGGGCAGATACGCAGTATTTT
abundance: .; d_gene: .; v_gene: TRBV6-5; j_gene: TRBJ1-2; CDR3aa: CASMKIGGDYGYTF; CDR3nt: TGTGCCAGCATGAAAATTGGGGGCGACTATGGCTACACCTTC
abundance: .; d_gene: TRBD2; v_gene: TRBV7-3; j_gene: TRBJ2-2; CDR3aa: CASSTTSGRGTGELFF; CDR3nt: TGTGCCAGCAGCACAACTAGCGGGAGGGGCACCGGGGAGCTGTTTTTT
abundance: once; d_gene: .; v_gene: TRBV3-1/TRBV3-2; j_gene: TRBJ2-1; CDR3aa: CASSPTRRRDPYNEQFF; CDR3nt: TGTGCCAGCAGCCCCACTAGGCGGCGGGACCCCTACAATGAGCAGTTCTTC
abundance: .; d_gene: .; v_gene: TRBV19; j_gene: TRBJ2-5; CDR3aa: CASSREYQETQYF; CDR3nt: TGTGCCAGTAGTCGGGAGTACCAAGAGACCCAGTACTTC
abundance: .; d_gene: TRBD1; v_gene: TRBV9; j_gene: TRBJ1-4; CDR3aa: CASSVGQTGSNEKLFF; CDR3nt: TGTGCCAGCAGCGTAGGCCAGACAGGGAGTAATGAAAAACTGTTTTTT
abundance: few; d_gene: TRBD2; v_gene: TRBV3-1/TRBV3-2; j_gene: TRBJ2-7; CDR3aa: CASSRTSGSSYEQYF; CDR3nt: TGTGCCAGCAGCCGAACCAGCGGGAGCTCCTACGAGCAGTACTTC
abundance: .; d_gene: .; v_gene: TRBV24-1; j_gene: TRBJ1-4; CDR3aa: CATSAAADYNEKLFF; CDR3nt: TGTGCCACCAGTGCTGCGGCAGATTATAATGAAAAACTGTTTTTT
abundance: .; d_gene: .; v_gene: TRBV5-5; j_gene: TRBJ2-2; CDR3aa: CASSLEPAGELFF; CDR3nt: TGTGCCAGCAGCTTGGAACCGGCCGGGGAGCTGTTTTTT
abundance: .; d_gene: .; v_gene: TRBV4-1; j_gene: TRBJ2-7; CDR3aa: CASSQDTTGGGLSYEQYF; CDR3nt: TGCGCCAGCAGCCAAGATACAACGGGCGGGGGCCTCTCCTACGAGCAGTACTTC
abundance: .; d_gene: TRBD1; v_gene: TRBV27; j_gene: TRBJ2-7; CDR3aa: CASRHAPIPPGQGALVYEQYF; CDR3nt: TGTGCCAGCAGACACGCTCCGATTCCCCCGGGACAGGGGGCTTTGGTCTACGAGCAGTACTTC
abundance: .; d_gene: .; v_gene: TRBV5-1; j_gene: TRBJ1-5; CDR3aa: CASSLTPSTASNQPQHF; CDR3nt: TGCGCCAGCAGCCTAACCCCTTCGACAGCTAGCAATCAGCCCCAGCATTTT
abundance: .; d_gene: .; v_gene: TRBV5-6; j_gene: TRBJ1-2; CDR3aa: CASSLYLQGRGYTF; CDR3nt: TGTGCCAGCAGCTTGTACCTACAGGGTCGTGGCTACACCTTC
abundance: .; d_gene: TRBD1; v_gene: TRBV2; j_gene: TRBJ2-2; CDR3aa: CASGWTGNTGELFF; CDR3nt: TGTGCCAGCGGATGGACAGGGAACACCGGGGAGCTGTTTTTT
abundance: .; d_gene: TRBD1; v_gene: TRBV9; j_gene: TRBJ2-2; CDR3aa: CASSATAGTVNTGELFF; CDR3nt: TGTGCCAGCAGCGCGACCGCCGGGACAGTGAACACCGGGGAGCTGTTTTTT
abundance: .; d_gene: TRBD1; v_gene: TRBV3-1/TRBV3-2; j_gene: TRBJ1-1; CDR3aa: CASSHDRGRWYTEAFF; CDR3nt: TGTGCCAGCAGCCACGACAGGGGGCGGTGGTACACTGAAGCTTTCTTT